The 30 T cell receptor beta chains below were found in one sample sequenced in a study of chemoradiotherapy in HPV16-positive cancers. Repertoires were generated with immunoSEQ multiplex PCR, while TCRdb's copy carries only in-frame clones and drops some. In the table there are 25,000 to 35,000 clones, approximately 91% of which are singletons. The sample in question was blood, obtained from a patient who underwent chemoradiotherapy. Receptors were obtained from a human donor with HPV-associated anogenital cancer.

V and J are TRBV30 and TRBJ1-2; tentative D call: TRBD1 (6 bases). Germline CDR1 GTSNPN, CDR2 SVGIG (reference sequence). The CDR3 loop spans 13 amino acids. Deletions cut 2 bases from V and 3 bases from J, with 10 bases between. CDR3 DNA sequence: TGTGCCTGGAGTCTCGGACAGCACTATGGCTACACCTTC. This translates into CAWSLGQHYGYTF.

The CDR3 here is CASSDPQIGDRITDTQYF. DNA for the CDR3: TGTGCCAGCAGTGATCCCCAGATCGGCGACAGGATCACAGATACGCAGTATTTT. The rearrangement uses TRBV2 and TRBJ2-3; D perhaps matches TRBD1 (6 bases). Germline V gene lookup returns CDR1 SNHLY and CDR2 FYNNEI. Trimming took off 3 bases at V and 2 bases at J, with 21 bases between the two ends. This CDR3 region has 18 residues. Using reference TRBV2 and TRBJ2-3 for the parts outside the CDR3, the full variable domain is EPEVTQTPSHQVTQMGQEVILRCVPISNHLYFYWYRQILGQKVEFLVSFYNNEISEKSEIFDDQFSVERPDGSNFTLKIRSTKLEDSAMYFCASSDPQIGDRITDTQYFGPGTRLTVL.

This clone was detected only once. The chain employs TRBV19 and TRBJ1-6; maybe TRBD1 (5 bases). CDR1 LNHDA and CDR2 SQIVND come from the germline V gene (reference sequence). CDR3 size: 15 residues. Trimming took off 9 bases at V and 0 bases at J, with 12 bases between the two ends. CDR3 nucleotides: TGTGCCAGCTCCCTCAGGGACTCCTATAATTCACCCCTCCACTTT. It translates to CASSLRDSYNSPLHF.

The chain has TRBV6-5 and TRBJ2-7, with a tentative D call TRBD2 (6 bases). Trimming stripped 7 bases from V and 5 bases from J, with 15 bases between. Germline values: CDR1 MNHEY, CDR2 SVGAGI. The CDR3 extends over 13 amino acids. CDR3 bases: TGTGCCAGCACTCCATCGGGGGTGGACGAGCAGTACTTC. Encoded protein: CASTPSGVDEQYF.

V and J are TRBV7-3 and TRBJ2-6; 12 positions agree with TRBD1. With 5 bases clipped from V and 2 bases from J, the junction kept 4 bases outside the gene matches. Germline V lookup: CDR1 SGHTA, CDR2 FQGTGA. The CDR3 runs 17 residues. The CDR3 nucleotides are TGTGCCAGCAGCCTGGGACAGGGGGCTACTGGGGCCAACGTCCTGACTTTC. It specifies CASSLGQGATGANVLTF.

The J gene is TRBJ2-7, the V gene TRBV18; 10 positions match TRBD2. With V trimmed by 5 bases and J by 0 bases, 4 bases remained unmatched. CDR1 KGHSH and CDR2 LQKENI come from the germline V gene. The CDR3 sequence is 15 residues long. CDR3 sequence: CASSSGLADSYEQYF. For the CDR3, the DNA is TGTGCCAGCTCATCAGGACTAGCGGACTCCTACGAGCAGTACTTC.

The chain links TRBV5-1 to TRBJ2-1; no definite D call. CDR3 size: 15 residues. Germline V gives CDR1 SGHRS, CDR2 YFSETQ. Trimming shortened V by 4 bases and J by 5 bases, and 16 bases separated the two germline ends. CDR3 DNA: TGCGCCAGCAGCCTACTTAGTACGAAGGACAATGAGCAGTTCTTC. Amino acids: CASSLLSTKDNEQFF.

This clone was seen a single time. The chain links TRBV28 to TRBJ2-7; 7 bases align to TRBD1. Germline lookup yields CDR1 MDHEN and CDR2 SYDVKM. Trimming removed 6 bases from V and 1 base from J; junction bases left unmatched: 3. The CDR3 has 13 amino acids. The CDR3 region has the DNA TGTGCCAGCAGGCGACAGGGTTCCTACGAGCAGTACTTC. Translating gives CASRRQGSYEQYF.

The rearrangement joins TRBV29-1 to TRBJ2-7; TRBD2 matches 14 bases. Germline lookup yields CDR1 SQVTM and CDR2 ANQGSEA. There are 16 residues in the CDR3. V gave up 3 bases and J gave up 3 bases; unmatched junction bases: 7. The CDR3 spells CSVDGGTSGGIYEQYF. DNA of the CDR3: TGCAGCGTTGACGGGGGGACTAGCGGGGGAATCTACGAGCAGTACTTC.

The J gene is TRBJ1-5, the V gene TRBV2; tentative D call: TRBD1 (5 bases). The CDR3 contains 14 residues. Trimming took off 7 bases at V and 7 bases at J, with 17 bases between the two ends. In germline, CDR1 is SNHLY, CDR2 FYNNEI. The CDR3 region is CASTGGGGGQPQHF. Written as DNA, the CDR3 is TGTGCCAGCACCGGCGGGGGGGGAGGGCAGCCCCAGCATTTT.

This clone appeared a single time. The V call is TRBV7-6, the J call TRBJ2-2; 7 bases are shared with TRBD1. CDR3 length: 16 residues. With 5 bases clipped from V and 5 bases from J, the junction kept 11 bases outside the gene matches. Germline values: CDR1 SGHVS, CDR2 FNYEAQ. In DNA, the CDR3 is TGTGCCAGCAGCGCCCGACAGGGCGTAAATACCGGGGAGCTGTTTTTT. Amino acid sequence: CASSARQGVNTGELFF.

The rearrangement joins TRBV27 to TRBJ2-1; D is undetermined. The CDR3 totals 13 residues. V was pared by 3 bases and J by 0 bases, with 3 bases between. CDR1 and CDR2 from the germline V gene are MNHEY and SMNVEV (reference sequence). CDR3: CASSFVSYNEQFF. The CDR3 DNA is TGTGCCAGCAGTTTCGTCTCCTACAATGAGCAGTTCTTC.

The genes are TRBV19 and TRBJ2-7; 7 bases map to TRBD2. The V gene's germline CDR1 is LNHDA and CDR2 SQIVND (reference sequence). The V gene end was trimmed by 3 bases and the J gene end by 9 bases; junction bases not matched to a gene: 11. The CDR3 length is 14 residues. The CDR3 loop is CASSMASGLRWQYF. In DNA, the CDR3 is TGTGCCAGTAGTATGGCTAGCGGCCTCAGGTGGCAGTACTTC. The full variable domain, completed using reference TRBV19 and TRBJ2-7, is DGGITQSPKYLFRKEGQNVTLSCEQNLNHDAMYWYRQDPGQGLRLIYYSQIVNDFQKGDIAEGYSVSREKKESFPLTVTSAQKNPTAFYLCASSMASGLRWQYFGPGTRLTVT.

The chain couples TRBV6-1 to TRBJ1-5; possibly TRBD1 for D (6 bases). Germline V gene data show CDR1 as MNHNS and CDR2 as SASEGT. Trimming took 10 bases from V and 6 from J, leaving 16 bases between them. The CDR3 totals 13 residues. CDR3 region: CATEAGDGQPQHF. As DNA, the CDR3 is TGTGCCACCGAGGCAGGGGACGGTCAGCCCCAGCATTTT.

The chain links TRBV4-3 to TRBJ1-5; TRBD1 agrees at 8 bases. CDR1 and CDR2 from the germline V gene are LGHNA and YSLEER. There are 17 residues in the CDR3. Trimming cost V 0 bases and J 3 bases; bases outside gene matches: 7. CDR3 residues: CASSQDRGQVFNQPQHF. The CDR3 DNA sequence: TGCGCCAGCAGCCAAGATAGGGGACAGGTTTTCAATCAGCCCCAGCATTTT.

The chain uses TRBV30 and TRBJ1-2, with 7 nucleotides matching TRBD1. The CDR3 runs to 13 residues. Trimming took 4 bases from V and 4 from J; bases not matched to a gene: 6. Germline loops: CDR1 GTSNPN, CDR2 SVGIG (reference sequence). In DNA form, the CDR3 reads TGTGCCTGGACGAGACAGGGCGGCTATGGCTACACCTTC. Translation: CAWTRQGGYGYTF.

This sequence joins TRBV4-3 and TRBJ2-7, with D tentatively TRBD1 or TRBD2 (5 bases each). From germline, CDR1 is LGHNA and CDR2 YSLEER. This CDR3 comprises 15 residues. V shed 0 bases and J shed 3 bases, with 12 bases lying between them. The CDR3 loop is CASSQDPGPYYEQYF. As DNA, the CDR3 is TGCGCCAGCAGCCAAGATCCGGGACCCTACTACGAGCAGTACTTC.

This chain joins TRBV7-9 and TRBJ2-6, with TRBD1 matching over 9 bases. Germline V lookup: CDR1 SEHNR, CDR2 FQNEAQ (reference sequence). This CDR3 region has 17 residues. V shed 6 bases, J shed 7 bases, and the junction held 13 bases outside the gene matches. Written as DNA, the CDR3 is TGTGCCAGCAGACTTCCCTCGGACAGGGGAATAGCCAACGTCCTGACTTTC. It specifies CASRLPSDRGIANVLTF.

V usage is TRBV4-2 and J usage is TRBJ1-1, with D possibly being TRBD1 (5 bases). There are 17 residues in the CDR3. Per the germline V gene, CDR1 is LGHNA and CDR2 is YNFKEQ. Trimming shortened V by 0 bases and J by 1 base, and 15 bases separated the two germline ends. CDR3 loop: CASSQDIGARANTEAFF. As DNA, the CDR3 is TGTGCCAGCAGCCAAGATATAGGCGCCAGGGCGAACACTGAAGCTTTCTTT.

J is TRBJ2-7 and V is TRBV7-2, with 11 nucleotides matching TRBD1. After removal of 7 bases from V and 0 bases from J, the junction contained 5 bases not matched to a gene. The CDR3 is made up of 15 amino acids. Germline V gives CDR1 SGHTA, CDR2 FQGNSA. CDR3 in amino acids: CASTLGTGGSYEQYF. The CDR3 coding sequence is TGTGCCAGCACCCTAGGGACAGGGGGCTCCTACGAGCAGTACTTC.

This chain joins TRBV4-3 and TRBJ1-2; D may be TRBD1 (6 bases). V was trimmed by 1 base and J by 6 bases, leaving 9 bases between them. Germline assignment: CDR1 LGHNA and CDR2 YSLEER. The CDR3 covers 13 residues. CDR3 residues: CASSQGAGDGYTF. The CDR3 DNA is TGCGCCAGCAGCCAAGGTGCAGGGGATGGCTACACCTTC.

J is TRBJ1-6 and V is TRBV14; D may be TRBD1 (5 bases). CDR3 length: 16 residues. Trimming stripped 0 bases from V and 10 bases from J, with 16 bases between. Germline V gene lookup returns CDR1 SGHDN and CDR2 FVKESK. CDR3 DNA sequence: TGTGCCAGCAGCCAAGACGCGGACCTTCGGGACTCACCCCTCCACTTT. As protein: CASSQDADLRDSPLHF.

This clone was counted a single time. The CDR3 sequence is CASSLEGQGVQPQHF. The CDR3 nucleotides are TGTGCCAGCAGCTTAGAGGGACAGGGGGTCCAGCCCCAGCATTTT. The chain has TRBV7-2 and TRBJ1-5, with 11 positions matching TRBD1. J lost 7 bases, V lost 1 base, and 3 bases had no gene match. The length of the CDR3 is 15 residues. The germline V gene has CDR1 SGHTA and CDR2 FQGNSA.

The V and J genes are TRBV7-8 and TRBJ2-1, with 12 bases lining up with TRBD1. Germline trimming cut 3 bases from V and 7 bases from J; bases unmatched to any gene: 4. The CDR3 loop spans 15 amino acids. Germline CDR1 reads SGHVS; CDR2 reads FQNEAQ. CDR3 sequence (DNA): TGTGCCAGCAGCTTTGGGACAGGGGGCCGGAATGAGCAGTTCTTC. This codes for CASSFGTGGRNEQFF.

The V call is TRBV11-3, the J call TRBJ2-7; possible D gene TRBD1, 7 bases. The V end lost 4 bases, the J end lost 4 bases, and 14 bases lay between the germline ends. Germline lookup yields CDR1 SGHNT and CDR2 YENEEA. The CDR3 has 14 residues. The CDR3 loop reads CASSSRDRGYEQYF. The DNA of the CDR3 is TGTGCCAGCAGCTCGCGGGACAGAGGTTACGAGCAGTACTTC.

The chain couples TRBV6-5 to TRBJ1-6; TRBD1 matches at 7 bases. CDR1 and CDR2 from the germline V gene are MNHEY and SVGAGI. After removal of 2 bases from V and 10 bases from J, the junction contained 2 bases not matched to a gene. The CDR3 length is 13 residues. The CDR3 region is CASSYNRGSPLHF. As DNA, the CDR3 is TGTGCCAGCAGTTACAACAGGGGATCACCCCTCCACTTT.

The chain joins TRBV5-1 to TRBJ1-2, with D perhaps matching TRBD1 (6 bases). The CDR3 totals 15 residues. Germline V gives CDR1 SGHRS, CDR2 YFSETQ. V lost 7 bases and J lost 7, with 23 bases in between. CDR3 protein: CASGTGGTSRGGYTF. In nucleotides, the CDR3 is TGCGCCAGCGGGACCGGGGGGACAAGCCGGGGTGGCTACACCTTC.

The chain is built from TRBV20-1 and TRBJ1-5; D ambiguous. The CDR3 is 11 residues long. Germline CDR1 reads DFQATT; CDR2 reads SNEGSKA (reference sequence). Trimming stripped 3 bases from V and 12 bases from J, with 12 bases between. CDR3 in DNA: TGCAGTGCTAGGGAACTTTCTCTCCAGCATTTT. It translates to CSARELSLQHF.

The rearrangement joins TRBV7-2 to TRBJ2-2; the match to TRBD2 covers 8 bases. Trimming removed 5 bases from V and 2 bases from J; junction bases left unmatched: 13. CDR1 SGHTA and CDR2 FQGNSA come from the germline V gene. CDR3 size: 18 residues. The CDR3 coding sequence is TGTGCCAGCAGCCTGGGGGTATTGAGCGGGGGAAACACCGGGGAGCTGTTTTTT. Encoded protein: CASSLGVLSGGNTGELFF.

This chain connects TRBV4-1 to TRBJ1-1, with TRBD1 matching 7 bases. J gave up 3 bases and V 2 bases, and 0 bases lay outside the gene matches. Per germline, CDR1 MGHRA and CDR2 YSYEKL. The CDR3 has 13 amino acids. This CDR3 is CASSQTGDTEAFF. CDR3 nucleotide sequence: TGCGCCAGCAGCCAAACAGGGGACACTGAAGCTTTCTTT.